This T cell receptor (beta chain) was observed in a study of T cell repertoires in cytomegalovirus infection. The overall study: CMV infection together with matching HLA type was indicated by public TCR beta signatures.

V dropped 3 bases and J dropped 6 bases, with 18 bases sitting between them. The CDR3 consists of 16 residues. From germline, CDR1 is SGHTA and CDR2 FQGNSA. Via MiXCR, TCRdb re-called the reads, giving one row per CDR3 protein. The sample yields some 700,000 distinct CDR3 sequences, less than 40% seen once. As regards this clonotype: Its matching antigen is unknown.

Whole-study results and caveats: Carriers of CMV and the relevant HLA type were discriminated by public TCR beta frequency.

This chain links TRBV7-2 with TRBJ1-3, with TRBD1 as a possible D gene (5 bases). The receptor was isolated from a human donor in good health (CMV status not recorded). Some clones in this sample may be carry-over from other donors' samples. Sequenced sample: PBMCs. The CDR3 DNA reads TGTGCCAGCAGCTTGGGACGGCAATTAGCAGTAAACACCATATATTTT. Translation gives CASSLGRQLAVNTIYF.